Listed below are T cell receptor beta chains from one sample, sequenced in a study of T cell repertoires in cytomegalovirus infection. TCRdb reprocessed the reads via MiXCR and lists one record per CDR3 protein. There are roughly 860,000 distinct CDR3 sequences in the sample; less than 35% occur only once, and approximately 13% lies in the top ten. The antigens of these receptors remain unknown. Sequenced here: cultured CD8+ T cells from PBMCs, sampled from culture after CMV antigen stimulation. The receptors come from a human donor in good health (CMV status not recorded). Some clones in this sample may be carry-over from other donors' samples. Each CDR3 is given with its conserved first and last residue.

V gene	J gene	CDR3 protein
TRBV7-9	TRBJ1-2	CASLRDTRDYGYTF
TRBV12-3/TRBV12-4	TRBJ2-2	CASSLGDGNTGELFF
TRBV6-5	TRBJ2-5	CASSYWTDDQETQYF
TRBV3-1	TRBJ2-1	CASSRDRDEFF
TRBV6-5	TRBJ1-3	CASSYSDSGNTIYF
TRBV7-6	TRBJ2-3	CASSLEAGISTDTQYF
TRBV6-2/TRBV6-3	TRBJ1-2	CASSYPQTGRGYTF
TRBV18	TRBJ2-7	CASSPVQSIFYEQYF
TRBV20-1	TRBJ1-2	CSALPRDRGNYGYTF
TRBV11-1	TRBJ2-5	CASSQETGPYQETQYF